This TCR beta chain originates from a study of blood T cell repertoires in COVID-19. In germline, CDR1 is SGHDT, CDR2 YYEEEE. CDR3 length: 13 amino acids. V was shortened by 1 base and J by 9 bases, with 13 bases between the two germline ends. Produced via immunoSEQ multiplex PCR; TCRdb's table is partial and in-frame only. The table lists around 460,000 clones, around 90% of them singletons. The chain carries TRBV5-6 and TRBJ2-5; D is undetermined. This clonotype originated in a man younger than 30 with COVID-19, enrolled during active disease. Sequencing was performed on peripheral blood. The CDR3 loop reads CASSLLGDEAQYF. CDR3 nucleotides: TGTGCCAGCAGCTTGCTCGGCGACGAGGCCCAGTACTTC.